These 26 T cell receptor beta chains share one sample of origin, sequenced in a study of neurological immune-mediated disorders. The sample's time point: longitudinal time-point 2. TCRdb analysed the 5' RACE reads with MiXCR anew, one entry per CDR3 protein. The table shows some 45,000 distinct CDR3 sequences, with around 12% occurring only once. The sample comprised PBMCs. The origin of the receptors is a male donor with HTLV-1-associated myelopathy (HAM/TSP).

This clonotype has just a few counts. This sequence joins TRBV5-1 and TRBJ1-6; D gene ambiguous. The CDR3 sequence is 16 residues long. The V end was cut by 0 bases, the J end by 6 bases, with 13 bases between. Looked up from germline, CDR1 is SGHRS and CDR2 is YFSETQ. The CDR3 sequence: CASSLGQPLFNSPLHF. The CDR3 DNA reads TGCGCCAGCAGCTTGGGACAACCTCTATTTAATTCACCCCTCCACTTT.

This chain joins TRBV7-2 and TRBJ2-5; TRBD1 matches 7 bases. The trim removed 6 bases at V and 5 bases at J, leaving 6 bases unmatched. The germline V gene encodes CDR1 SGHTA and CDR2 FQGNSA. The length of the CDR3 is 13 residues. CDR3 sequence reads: CASRTGSGETQYF. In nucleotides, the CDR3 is TGTGCCAGCAGGACAGGGAGTGGTGAGACCCAGTACTTC.

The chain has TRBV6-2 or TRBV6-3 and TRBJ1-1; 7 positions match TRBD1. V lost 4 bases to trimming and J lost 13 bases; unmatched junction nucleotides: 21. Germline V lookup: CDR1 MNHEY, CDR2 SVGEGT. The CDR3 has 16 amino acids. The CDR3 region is CASSFRMDRLNTEDFF. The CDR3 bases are TGTGCCAGCAGTTTCCGAATGGACAGGTTGAACACTGAGGATTTCTTT.

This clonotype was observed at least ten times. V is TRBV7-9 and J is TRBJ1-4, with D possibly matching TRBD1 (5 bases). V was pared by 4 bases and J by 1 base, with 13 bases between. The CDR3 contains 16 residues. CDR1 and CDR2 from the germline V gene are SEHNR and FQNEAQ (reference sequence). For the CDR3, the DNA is TGTGCCAGCAGCTCCACTGCGGGGCTAACTAATGAAAAACTGTTTTTT. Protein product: CASSSTAGLTNEKLFF.

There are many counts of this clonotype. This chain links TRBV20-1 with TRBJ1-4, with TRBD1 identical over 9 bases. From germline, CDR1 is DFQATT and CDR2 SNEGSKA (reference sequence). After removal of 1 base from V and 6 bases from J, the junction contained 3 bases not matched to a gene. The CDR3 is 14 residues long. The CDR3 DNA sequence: TGCAGTGCTAGAGGTTGGGACAGGGATGAAAAACTGTTTTTT. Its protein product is CSARGWDRDEKLFF.

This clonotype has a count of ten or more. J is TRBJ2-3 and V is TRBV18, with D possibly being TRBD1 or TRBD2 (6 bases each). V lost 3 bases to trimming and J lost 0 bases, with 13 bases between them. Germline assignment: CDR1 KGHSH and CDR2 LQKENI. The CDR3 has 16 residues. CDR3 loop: CASSPLGGGSTDTQYF. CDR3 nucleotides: TGTGCCAGCTCACCCCTCGGAGGGGGGAGCACAGATACGCAGTATTTT.

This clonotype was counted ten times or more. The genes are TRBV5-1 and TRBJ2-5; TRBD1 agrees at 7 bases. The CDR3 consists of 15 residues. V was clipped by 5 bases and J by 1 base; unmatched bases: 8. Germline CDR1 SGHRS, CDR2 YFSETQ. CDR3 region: CASSQAGTAQETQYF. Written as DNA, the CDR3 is TGCGCCAGCAGTCAAGCCGGGACAGCCCAAGAGACCCAGTACTTC.

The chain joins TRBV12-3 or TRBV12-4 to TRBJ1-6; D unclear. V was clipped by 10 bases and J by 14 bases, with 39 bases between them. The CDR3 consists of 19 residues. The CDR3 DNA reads TGTGCCATCACCTTAGTAAAGGGAGGTGGAATACTAAGTGGGTTTACCCTCCACTTT. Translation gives CAITLVKGGGILSGFTLHF.

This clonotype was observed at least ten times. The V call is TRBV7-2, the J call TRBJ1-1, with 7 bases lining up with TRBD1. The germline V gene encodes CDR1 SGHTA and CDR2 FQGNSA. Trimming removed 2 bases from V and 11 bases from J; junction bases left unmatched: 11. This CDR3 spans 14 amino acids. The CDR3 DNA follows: TGTGCCAGCAGCTTATCAGGATTCCCAGGGGGGGCTTTCTTT. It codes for CASSLSGFPGGAFF.

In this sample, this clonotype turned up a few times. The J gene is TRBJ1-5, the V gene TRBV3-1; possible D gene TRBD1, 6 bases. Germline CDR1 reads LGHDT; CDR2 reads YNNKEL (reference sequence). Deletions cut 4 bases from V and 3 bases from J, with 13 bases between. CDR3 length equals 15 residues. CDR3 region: CASSPGDVDNQPQHF. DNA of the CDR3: TGTGCCAGCAGCCCAGGGGACGTAGACAATCAGCCCCAGCATTTT.

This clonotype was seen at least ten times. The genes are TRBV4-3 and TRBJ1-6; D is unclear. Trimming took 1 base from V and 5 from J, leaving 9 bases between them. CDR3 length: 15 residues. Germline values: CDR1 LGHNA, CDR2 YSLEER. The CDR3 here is CASSQAGKDNSPLHF. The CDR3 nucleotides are TGCGCCAGCAGCCAAGCAGGCAAAGATAATTCACCCCTCCACTTT.

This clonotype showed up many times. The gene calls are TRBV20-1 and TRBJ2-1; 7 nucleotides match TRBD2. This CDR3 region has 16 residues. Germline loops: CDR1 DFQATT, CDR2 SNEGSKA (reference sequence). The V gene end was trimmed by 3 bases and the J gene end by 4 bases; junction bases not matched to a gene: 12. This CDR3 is CSASGRPGGSYNEQFF. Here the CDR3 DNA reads TGCAGTGCTAGTGGAAGACCGGGGGGTTCTTACAATGAGCAGTTCTTC.

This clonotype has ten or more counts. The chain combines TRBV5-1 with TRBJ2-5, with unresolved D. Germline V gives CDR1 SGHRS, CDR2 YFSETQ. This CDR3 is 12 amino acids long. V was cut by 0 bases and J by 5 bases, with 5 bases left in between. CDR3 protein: CASSLVGETQYF. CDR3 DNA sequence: TGCGCCAGCAGCTTGGTCGGGGAGACCCAGTACTTC.

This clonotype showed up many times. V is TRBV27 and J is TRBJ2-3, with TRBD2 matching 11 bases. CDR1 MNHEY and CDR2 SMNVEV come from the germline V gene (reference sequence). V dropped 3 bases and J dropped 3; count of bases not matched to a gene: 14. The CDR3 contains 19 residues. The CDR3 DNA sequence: TGTGCCAGCAGTTTGTCGTGGGGTAGCGGGGGGGCGGGGACAGATACGCAGTATTTT. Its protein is CASSLSWGSGGAGTDTQYF.

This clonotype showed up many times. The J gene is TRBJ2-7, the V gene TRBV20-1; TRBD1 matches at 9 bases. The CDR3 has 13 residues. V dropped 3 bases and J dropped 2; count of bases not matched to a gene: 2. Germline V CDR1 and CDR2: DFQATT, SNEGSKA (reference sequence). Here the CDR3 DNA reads TGCAGTGCTAGGGGACAGGGACCCTACGAGCAGTACTTC. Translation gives CSARGQGPYEQYF.

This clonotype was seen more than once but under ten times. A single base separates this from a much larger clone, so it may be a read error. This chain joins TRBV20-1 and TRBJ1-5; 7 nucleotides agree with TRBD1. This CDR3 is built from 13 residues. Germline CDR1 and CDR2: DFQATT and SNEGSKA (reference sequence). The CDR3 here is CSRGQANNQHQHF. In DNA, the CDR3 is TGCAGTCGAGGACAGGCGAATAATCAGCACCAGCATTTT.

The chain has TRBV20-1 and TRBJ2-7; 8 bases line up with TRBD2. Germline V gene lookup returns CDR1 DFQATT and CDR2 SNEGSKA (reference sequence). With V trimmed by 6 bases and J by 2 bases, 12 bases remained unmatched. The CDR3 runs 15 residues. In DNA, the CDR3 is TGCAGTGCCCAATCCCCGGGGGGGATGACCTACGAGCAGTACTTC. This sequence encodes CSAQSPGGMTYEQYF.

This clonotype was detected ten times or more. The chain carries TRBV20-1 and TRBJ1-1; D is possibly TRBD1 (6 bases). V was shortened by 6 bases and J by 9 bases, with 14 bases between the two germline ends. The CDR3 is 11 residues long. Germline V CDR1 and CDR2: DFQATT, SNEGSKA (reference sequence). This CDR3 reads CSADKDSKAFF. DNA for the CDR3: TGCAGTGCCGATAAGGACAGCAAAGCTTTCTTT.

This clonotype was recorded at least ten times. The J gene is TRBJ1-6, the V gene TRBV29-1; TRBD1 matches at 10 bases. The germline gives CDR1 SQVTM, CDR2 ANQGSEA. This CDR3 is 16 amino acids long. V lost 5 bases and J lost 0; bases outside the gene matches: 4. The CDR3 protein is CSVSGQGSSYNSPLHF. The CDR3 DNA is TGCAGCGTTTCGGGACAGGGGAGCTCCTATAATTCACCCCTCCACTTT.

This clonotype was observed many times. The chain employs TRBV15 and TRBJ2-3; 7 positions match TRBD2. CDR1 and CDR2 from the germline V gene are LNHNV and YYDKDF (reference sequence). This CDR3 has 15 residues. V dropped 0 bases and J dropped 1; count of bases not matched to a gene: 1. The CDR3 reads CATSREGGGTDTQYF. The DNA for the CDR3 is TGTGCCACCAGCAGAGAGGGGGGGGGCACAGATACGCAGTATTTT.

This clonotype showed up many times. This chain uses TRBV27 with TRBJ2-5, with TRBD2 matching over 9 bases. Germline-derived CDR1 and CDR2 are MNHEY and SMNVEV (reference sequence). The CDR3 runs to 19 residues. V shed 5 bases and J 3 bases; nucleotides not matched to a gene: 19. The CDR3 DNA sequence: TGTGCCAGCAGTCCCCACGTGCGGGTGGCGGGGGGGCAGAAAGAGACCCAGTACTTC. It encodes CASSPHVRVAGGQKETQYF.

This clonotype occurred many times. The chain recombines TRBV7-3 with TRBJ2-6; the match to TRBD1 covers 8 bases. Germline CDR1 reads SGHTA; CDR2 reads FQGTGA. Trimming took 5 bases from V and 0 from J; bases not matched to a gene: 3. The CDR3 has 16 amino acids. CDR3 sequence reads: CASSRDRSSGANVLTF. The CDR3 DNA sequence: TGTGCCAGCAGCCGGGACAGGAGCTCTGGGGCCAACGTCCTGACTTTC.

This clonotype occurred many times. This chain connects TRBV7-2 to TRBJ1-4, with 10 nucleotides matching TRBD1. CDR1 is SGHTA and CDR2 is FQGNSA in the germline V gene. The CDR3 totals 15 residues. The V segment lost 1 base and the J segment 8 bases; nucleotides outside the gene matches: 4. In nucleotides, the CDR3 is TGTGCCAGCAGCTTAGTAGACAGGGGGCGAGAAAAACTGTTTTTT. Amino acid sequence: CASSLVDRGREKLFF.

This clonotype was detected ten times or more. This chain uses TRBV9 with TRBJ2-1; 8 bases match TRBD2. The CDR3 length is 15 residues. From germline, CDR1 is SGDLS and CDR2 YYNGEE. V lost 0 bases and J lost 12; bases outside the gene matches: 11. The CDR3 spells CASSVGDSGAAGQFF. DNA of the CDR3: TGTGCCAGCAGCGTAGGAGATAGCGGGGCCGCCGGGCAGTTCTTC.

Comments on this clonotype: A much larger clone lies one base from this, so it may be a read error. The DNA of the CDR3 is TGTGCCATCAGCGTAGGAGCCGGGACAGGGAGTTGGACCCTCCACTTT. Amino acids: CAISVGAGTGSWTLHF. V and J are TRBV9 and TRBJ1-6, with 9 positions matching TRBD1. Looked up from germline, CDR1 is SGDLS and CDR2 is YYNGEE. This CDR3 has 16 amino acids.

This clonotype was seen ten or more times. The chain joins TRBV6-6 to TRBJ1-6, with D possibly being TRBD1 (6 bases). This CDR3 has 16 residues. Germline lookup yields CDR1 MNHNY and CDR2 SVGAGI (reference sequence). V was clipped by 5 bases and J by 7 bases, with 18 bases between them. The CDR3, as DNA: TGTGCCAGCAGTCCTCACGACGGGACAAGAAATTCACCCCTCCACTTT. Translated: CASSPHDGTRNSPLHF.